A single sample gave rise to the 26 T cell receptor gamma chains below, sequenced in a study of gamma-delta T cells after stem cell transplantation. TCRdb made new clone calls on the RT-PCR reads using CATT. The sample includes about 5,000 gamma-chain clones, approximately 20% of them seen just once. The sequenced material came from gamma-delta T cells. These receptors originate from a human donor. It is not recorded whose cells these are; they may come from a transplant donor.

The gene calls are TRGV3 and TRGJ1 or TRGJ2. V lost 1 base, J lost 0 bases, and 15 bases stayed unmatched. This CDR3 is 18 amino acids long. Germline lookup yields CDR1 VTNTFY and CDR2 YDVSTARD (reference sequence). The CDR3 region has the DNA TGTGCCACCTGGGACAGATCAACCCCTCTCTTGAATTATTATAAGAAACTCTTT. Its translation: CATWDRSTPLLNYYKKLF.

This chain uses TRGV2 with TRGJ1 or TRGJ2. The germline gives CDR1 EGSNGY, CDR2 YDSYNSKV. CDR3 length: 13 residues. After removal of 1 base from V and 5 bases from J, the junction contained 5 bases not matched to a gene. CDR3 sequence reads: CATWDGSHYKKLF. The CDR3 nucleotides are TGTGCCACCTGGGACGGAAGCCATTATAAGAAACTCTTT.

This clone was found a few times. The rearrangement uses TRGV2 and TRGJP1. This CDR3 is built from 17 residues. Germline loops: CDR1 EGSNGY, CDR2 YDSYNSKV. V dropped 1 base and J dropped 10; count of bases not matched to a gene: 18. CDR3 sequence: CATWDGPHPSDPWFKIF. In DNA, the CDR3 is TGTGCCACCTGGGACGGCCCCCATCCATCGGACCCTTGGTTCAAGATATTT.

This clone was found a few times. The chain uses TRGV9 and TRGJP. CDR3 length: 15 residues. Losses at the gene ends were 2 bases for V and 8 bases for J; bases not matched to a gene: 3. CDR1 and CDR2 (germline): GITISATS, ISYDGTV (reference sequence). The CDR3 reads CALWEAQLGKKIKVF. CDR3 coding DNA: TGTGCCTTGTGGGAGGCCCAGTTGGGCAAAAAAATCAAGGTATTT.

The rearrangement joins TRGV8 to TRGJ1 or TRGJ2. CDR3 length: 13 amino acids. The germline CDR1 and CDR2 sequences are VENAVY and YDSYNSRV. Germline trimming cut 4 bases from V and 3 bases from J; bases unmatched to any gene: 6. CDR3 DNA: TGTGCCACCTGGGAGGCCCGTTATTATAAGAAACTCTTT. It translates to CATWEARYYKKLF.

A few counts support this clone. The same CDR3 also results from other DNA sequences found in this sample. The CDR3 nucleotides are TGTGCCACCTGGGCATATACCACTGGTTGGTTCAAGATATTT. Translating gives CATWAYTTGWFKIF. The V and J genes are TRGV8 and TRGJP1. The trim removed 5 bases at V and 0 bases at J, leaving 3 bases unmatched. The CDR3 spans 14 residues. Germline V CDR1 and CDR2: VENAVY, YDSYNSRV.

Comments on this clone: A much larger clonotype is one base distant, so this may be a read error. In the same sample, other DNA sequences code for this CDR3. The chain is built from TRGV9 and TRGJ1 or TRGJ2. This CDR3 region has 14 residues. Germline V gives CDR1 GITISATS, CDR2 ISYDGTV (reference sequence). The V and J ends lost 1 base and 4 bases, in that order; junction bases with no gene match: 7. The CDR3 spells CALWEVQWYYKKLF. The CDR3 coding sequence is TGTGCCTTGTGGGAGGTTCAGTGGTATTATAAGAAACTCTTT.

The CDR3 region is CASQYYKKLF. Here the CDR3 DNA reads TGTGCCTCGCAATATTATAAGAAACTCTTT. The chain is built from TRGV9 and TRGJ1 or TRGJ2. Unmatched junction bases numbered 5, after V lost 11 bases and J lost 4 bases. Germline CDR1 is GITISATS and CDR2 is ISYDGTV (reference sequence). This CDR3 has 10 amino acids.

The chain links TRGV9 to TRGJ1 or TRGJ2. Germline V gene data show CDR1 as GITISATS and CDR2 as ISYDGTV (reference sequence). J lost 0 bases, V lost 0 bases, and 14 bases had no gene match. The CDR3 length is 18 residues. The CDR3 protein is CALWEVLSLRSNYYKKLF. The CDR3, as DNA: TGTGCCTTGTGGGAGGTGCTATCTTTGAGGTCGAATTATTATAAGAAACTCTTT.

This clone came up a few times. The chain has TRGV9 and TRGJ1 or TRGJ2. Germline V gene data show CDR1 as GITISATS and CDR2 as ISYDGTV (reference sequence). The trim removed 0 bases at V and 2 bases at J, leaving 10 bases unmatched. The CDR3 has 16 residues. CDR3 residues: CALWEVQRYYYYKKLF. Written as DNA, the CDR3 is TGTGCCTTGTGGGAGGTGCAAAGGTATTATTATTATAAGAAACTCTTT.

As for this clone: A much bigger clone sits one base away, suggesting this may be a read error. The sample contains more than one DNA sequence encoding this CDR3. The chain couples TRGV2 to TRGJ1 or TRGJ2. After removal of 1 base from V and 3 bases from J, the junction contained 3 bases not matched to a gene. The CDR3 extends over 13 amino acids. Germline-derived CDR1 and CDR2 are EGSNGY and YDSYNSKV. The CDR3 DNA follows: TGTGCCACCTGGGACGGCTCTTATTATAAGAAACTCTTT. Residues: CATWDGSYYKKLF.

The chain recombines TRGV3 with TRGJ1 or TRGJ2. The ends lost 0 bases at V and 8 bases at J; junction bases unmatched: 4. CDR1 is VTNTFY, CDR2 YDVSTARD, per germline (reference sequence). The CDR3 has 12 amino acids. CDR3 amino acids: CATWDRVNKKLF. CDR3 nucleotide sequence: TGTGCCACCTGGGACAGGGTGAATAAGAAACTCTTT.

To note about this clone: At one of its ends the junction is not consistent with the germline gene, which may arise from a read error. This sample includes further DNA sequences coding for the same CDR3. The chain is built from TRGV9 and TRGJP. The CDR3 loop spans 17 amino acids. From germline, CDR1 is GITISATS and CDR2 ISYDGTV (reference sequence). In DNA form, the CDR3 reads TGTGCCTTGTGGGAGGTGCCTCAAGAGTTGGGAAAAAAAATCAAGGTATTT. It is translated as CALWEVPQELGKKIKVF.

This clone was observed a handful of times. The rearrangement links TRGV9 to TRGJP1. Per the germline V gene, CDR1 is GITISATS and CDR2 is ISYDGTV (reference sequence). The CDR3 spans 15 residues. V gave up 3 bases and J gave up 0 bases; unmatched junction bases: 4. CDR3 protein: CALWEPYTTGWFKIF. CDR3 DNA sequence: TGTGCCTTGTGGGAGCCCTATACCACTGGTTGGTTCAAGATATTT.

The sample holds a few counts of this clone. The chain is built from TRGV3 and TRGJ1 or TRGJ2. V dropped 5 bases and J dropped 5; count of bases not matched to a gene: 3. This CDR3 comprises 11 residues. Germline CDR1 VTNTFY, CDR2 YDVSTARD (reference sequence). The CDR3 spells CATWGDYKKLF. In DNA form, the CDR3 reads TGTGCCACCTGGGGAGATTATAAGAAACTCTTT.

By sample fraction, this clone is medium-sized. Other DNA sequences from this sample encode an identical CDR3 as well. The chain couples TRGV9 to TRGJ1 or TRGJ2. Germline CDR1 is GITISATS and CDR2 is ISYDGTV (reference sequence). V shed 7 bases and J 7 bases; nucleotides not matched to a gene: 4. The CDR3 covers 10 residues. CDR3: CALCLYKKLF. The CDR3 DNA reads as TGTGCCTTGTGCTTGTATAAGAAACTCTTT.

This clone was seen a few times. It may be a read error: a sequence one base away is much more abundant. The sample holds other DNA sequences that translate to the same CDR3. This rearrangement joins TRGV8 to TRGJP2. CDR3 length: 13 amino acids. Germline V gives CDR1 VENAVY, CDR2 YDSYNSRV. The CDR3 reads CATWDSSDWIKTF. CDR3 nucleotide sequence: TGTGCCACCTGGGATAGCAGTGATTGGATCAAGACGTTT.

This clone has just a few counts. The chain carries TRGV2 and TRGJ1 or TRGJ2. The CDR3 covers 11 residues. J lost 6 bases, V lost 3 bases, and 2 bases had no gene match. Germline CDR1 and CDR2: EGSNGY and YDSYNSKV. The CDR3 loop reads CATWDSYKKLF. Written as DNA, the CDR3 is TGTGCCACCTGGGACAGTTATAAGAAACTCTTT.

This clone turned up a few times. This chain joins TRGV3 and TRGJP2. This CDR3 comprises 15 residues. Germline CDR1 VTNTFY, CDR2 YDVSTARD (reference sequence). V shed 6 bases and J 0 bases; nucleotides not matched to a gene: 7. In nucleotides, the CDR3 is TGTGCCACCTGGACCCCATATAGTAGTGATTGGATCAAGACGTTT. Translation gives CATWTPYSSDWIKTF.

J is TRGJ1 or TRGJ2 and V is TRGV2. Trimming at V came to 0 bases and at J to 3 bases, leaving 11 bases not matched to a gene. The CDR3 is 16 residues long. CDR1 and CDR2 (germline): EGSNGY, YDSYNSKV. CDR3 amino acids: CATWDGLPWGYYKKLF. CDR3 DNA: TGTGCCACCTGGGACGGGCTTCCGTGGGGTTATTATAAGAAACTCTTT.

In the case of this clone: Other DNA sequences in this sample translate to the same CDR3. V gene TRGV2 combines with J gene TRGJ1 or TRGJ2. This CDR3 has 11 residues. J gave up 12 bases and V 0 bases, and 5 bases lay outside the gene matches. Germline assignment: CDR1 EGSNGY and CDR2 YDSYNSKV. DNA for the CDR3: TGTGCCACCTGGGACGGGCAAGGGAAACTCTTT. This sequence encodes CATWDGQGKLF.

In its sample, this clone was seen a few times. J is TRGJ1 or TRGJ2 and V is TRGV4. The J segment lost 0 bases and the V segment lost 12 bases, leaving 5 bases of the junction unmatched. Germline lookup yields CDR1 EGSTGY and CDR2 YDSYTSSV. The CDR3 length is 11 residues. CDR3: CAPPNYYKKLF. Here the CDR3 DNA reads TGTGCCCCTCCGAATTATTATAAGAAACTCTTT.

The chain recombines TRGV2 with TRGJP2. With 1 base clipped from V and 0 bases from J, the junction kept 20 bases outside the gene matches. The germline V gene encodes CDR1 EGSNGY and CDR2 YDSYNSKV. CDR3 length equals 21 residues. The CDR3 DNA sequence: TGTGCCACCTGGGACGGAGAGGGTGTCAGACAGTCTTATAGTAGTGATTGGATCAAGACGTTT. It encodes CATWDGEGVRQSYSSDWIKTF.

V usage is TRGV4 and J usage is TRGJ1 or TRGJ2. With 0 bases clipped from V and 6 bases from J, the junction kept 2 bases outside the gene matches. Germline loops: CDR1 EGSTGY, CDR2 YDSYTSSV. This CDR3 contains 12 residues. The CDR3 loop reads CATWDGGYKKLF. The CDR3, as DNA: TGTGCCACCTGGGATGGGGGTTATAAGAAACTCTTT.

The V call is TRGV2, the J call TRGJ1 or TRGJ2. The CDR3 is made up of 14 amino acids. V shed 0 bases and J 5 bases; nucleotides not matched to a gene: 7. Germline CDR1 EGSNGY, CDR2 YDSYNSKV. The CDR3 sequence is CATWDGRVNYKKLF. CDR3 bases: TGTGCCACCTGGGACGGGCGAGTTAATTATAAGAAACTCTTT.

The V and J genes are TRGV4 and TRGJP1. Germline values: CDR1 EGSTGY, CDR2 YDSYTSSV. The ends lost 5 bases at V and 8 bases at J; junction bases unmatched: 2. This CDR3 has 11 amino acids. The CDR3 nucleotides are TGTGCCACCTGGGTCGGTTGGTTCAAGATATTT. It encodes CATWVGWFKIF.